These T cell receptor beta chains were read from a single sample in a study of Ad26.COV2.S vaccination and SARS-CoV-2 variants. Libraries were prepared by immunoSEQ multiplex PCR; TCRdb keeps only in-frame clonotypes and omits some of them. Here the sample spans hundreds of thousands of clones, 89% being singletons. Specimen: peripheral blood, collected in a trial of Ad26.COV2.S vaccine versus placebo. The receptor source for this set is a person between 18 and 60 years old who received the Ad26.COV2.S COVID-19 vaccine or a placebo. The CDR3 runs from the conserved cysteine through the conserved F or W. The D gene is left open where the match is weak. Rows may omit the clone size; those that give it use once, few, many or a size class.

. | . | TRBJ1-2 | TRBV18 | TGTGCCAGCTCGAGGGATAACTATGGCTACACCTTC | CASSRDNYGYTF
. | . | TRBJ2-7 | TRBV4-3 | TGCGCCAGCAGCCATCATGGGCGAGACTACGAGCAGTACTTC | CASSHHGRDYEQYF
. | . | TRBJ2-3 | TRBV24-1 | TGTGCCACCAGTGATTTGCAGCCGACAGATACGCAGTATTTT | CATSDLQPTDTQYF
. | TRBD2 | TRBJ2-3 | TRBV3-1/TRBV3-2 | TGTGCCAGCAGCTATAGCGGGTGGGCAGATACGCAGTATTTT | CASSYSGWADTQYF
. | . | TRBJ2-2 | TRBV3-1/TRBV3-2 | TGTGCCAGCAGCCAAGATATGATCGGGGAGCTGTTTTTT | CASSQDMIGELFF
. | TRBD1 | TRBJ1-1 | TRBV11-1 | TGTGCCAGCAGCCCCGCCTACAGGGGCACTGAAGCTTTCTTT | CASSPAYRGTEAFF
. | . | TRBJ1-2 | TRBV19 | TGTGCCAGTAGTTTCGGCGGGGTCACTAACTATGGCTACACCTTC | CASSFGGVTNYGYTF
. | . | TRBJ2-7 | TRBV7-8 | TGTGCCAGCAGCACGGGACGGGAATACGAGCAGTACTTC | CASSTGREYEQYF
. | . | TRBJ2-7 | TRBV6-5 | TGTGCCAGCAGTTACCCCCTTAACAAGCCTACCTACGAGCAGTACTTC | CASSYPLNKPTYEQYF
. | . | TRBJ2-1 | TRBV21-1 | TGTGCCAGCAGCAAAGCTGGACAGGCCCAGATTGACAATGAGCAGTTCTTC | CASSKAGQAQIDNEQFF
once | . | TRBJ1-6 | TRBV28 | TGTGCCAGCAGTTTATCCAGGGGCGTGAATTCACCCCTCCACTTT | CASSLSRGVNSPLHF
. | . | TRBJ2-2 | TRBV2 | TGTGCCAGCAGTCCGGACGGGAACACCGGGGAGCTGTTTTTT | CASSPDGNTGELFF
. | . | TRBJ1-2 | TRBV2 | TGTGCCAGCAGTGTTGAGGTATCAAACTATGGCTACACCTTC | CASSVEVSNYGYTF
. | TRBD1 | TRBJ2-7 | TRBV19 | TGTGCCAGTAGTAGATGGCCTCTATCGGGACAGGGAATGTACGAGCAGTACTTC | CASSRWPLSGQGMYEQYF
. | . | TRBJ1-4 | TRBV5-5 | TGTGCCAGCAGTCCGAGAGGAGGGGACTCAACTAATGAAAAACTGTTTTTT | CASSPRGGDSTNEKLFF
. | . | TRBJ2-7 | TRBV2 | TGTGCCAGCAGTGAGGGAACGGGATCCTACGAGCAGTACTTC | CASSEGTGSYEQYF
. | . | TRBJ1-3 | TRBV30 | TGTGCCTGCCGCAGACGCTCTGGAAACACCATATATTTT | CACRRRSGNTIYF
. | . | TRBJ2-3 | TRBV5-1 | TGCGCCAGCAGAATTCGAGGGGCGGCAACAGATACGCAGTATTTT | CASRIRGAATDTQYF
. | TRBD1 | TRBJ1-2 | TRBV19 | TGTGCCAGTACCAGACAGGGTTATGGCTACACCTTC | CASTRQGYGYTF
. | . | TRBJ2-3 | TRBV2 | TGTGCCAGCAGCGCCGGTTCCAGGGGCACAGATACGCAGTATTTT | CASSAGSRGTDTQYF
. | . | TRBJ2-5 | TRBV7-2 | TGTGCCAGCAGCCGGGACGGACAAGAGACCCAGTACTTC | CASSRDGQETQYF
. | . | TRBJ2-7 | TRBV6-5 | TGTGCCAGCAGGGTCGACAGTACCTACGAGCAGTACTTC | CASRVDSTYEQYF
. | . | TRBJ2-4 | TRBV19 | TGTGCCAGTAGTATGGGGCGGCTAGCCAAAAACATTCAGTACTTC | CASSMGRLAKNIQYF